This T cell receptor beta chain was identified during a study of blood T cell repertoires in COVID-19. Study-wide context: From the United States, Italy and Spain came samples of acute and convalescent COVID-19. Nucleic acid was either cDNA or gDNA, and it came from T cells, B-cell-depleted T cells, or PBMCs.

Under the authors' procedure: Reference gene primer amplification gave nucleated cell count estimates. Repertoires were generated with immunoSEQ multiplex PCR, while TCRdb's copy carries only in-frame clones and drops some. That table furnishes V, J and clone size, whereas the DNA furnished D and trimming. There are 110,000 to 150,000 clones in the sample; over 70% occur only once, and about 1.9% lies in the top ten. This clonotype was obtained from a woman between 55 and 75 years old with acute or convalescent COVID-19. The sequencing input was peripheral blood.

CDR3 protein: CASSPPSRDRYEQYF. DNA of the CDR3: TGTGCCAGCTCACCGCCGTCCCGGGACAGGTACGAGCAGTACTTC. The chain links TRBV18 to TRBJ2-7; the match to TRBD1 covers 8 bases. The germline V gene has CDR1 KGHSH and CDR2 LQKENI. The CDR3 is 15 amino acids. V lost 3 bases, J lost 4 bases, and 8 bases stayed unmatched.